This TCR beta chain comes out of a study of T cell responses to AZD1222 COVID-19 vaccine. Clones were sequenced by immunoSEQ multiplex PCR, and TCRdb holds only the in-frame ones, with some missing. The sample lists over 55,000 clones, roughly 84% occurring once. The receptor was isolated from an adult in good health. The sequencing here drew on peripheral blood, taken on day 0 of AZD1222 vaccination.

The DNA of the CDR3 is TGTGCCAGCAGGGGGACACAGAGCTCCTATAATTCACCCCTCCACTTT. It is translated as CASRGTQSSYNSPLHF. The chain has TRBV5-6 and TRBJ1-6; D may be TRBD1 (6 bases). Germline assignment: CDR1 SGHDT and CDR2 YYEEEE. Trimming shortened V by 5 bases and J by 0 bases, and 12 bases separated the two germline ends. There are 16 residues in the CDR3.